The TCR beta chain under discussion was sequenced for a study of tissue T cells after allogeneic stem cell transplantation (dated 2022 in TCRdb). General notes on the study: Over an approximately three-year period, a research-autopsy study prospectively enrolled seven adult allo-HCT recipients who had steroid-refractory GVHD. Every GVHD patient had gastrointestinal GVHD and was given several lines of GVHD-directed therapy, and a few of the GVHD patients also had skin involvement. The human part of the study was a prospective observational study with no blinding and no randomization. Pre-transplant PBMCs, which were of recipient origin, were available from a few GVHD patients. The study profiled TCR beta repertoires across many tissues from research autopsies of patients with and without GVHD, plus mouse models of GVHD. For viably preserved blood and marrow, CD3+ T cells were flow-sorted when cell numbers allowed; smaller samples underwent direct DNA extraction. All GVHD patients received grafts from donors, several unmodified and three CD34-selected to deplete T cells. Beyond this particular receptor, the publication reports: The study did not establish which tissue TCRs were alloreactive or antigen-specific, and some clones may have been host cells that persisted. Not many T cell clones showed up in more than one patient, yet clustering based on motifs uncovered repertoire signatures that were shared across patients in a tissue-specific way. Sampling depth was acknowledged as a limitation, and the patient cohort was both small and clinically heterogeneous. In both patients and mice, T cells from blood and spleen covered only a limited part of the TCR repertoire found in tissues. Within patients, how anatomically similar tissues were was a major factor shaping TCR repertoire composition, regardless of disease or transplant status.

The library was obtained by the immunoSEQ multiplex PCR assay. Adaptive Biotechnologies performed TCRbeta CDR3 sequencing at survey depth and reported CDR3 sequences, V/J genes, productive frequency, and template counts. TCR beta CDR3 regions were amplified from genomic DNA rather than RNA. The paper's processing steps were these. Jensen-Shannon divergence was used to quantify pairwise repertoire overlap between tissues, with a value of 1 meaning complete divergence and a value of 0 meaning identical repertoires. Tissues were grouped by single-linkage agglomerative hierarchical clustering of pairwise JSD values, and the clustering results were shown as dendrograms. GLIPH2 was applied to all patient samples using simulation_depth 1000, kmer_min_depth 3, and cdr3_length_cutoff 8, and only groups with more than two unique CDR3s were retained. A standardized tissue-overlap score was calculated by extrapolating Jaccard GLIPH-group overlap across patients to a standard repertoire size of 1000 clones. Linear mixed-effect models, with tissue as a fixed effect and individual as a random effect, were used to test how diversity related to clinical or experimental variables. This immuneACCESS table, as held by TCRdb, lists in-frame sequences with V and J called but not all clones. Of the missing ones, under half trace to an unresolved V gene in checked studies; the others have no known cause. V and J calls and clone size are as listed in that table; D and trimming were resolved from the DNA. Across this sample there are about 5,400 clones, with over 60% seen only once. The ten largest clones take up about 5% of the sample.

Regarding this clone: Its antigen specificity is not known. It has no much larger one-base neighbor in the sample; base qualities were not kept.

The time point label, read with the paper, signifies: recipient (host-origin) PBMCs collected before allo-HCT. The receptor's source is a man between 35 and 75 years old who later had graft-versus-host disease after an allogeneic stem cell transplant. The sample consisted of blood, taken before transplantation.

The CDR3 has the sequence CASSLKNGEQYF. At the DNA level, the sequence is TGTGCCAGCAGCTTAAAGAACGGCGAGCAGTACTTC. The chain uses TRBV5-4 and TRBJ2-7; the D gene assignment is ambiguous. The CDR3 covers 12 residues, taking in both the cysteine and the phenylalanine. CDR3 DNA only is kept here, 36 bases in frame from base 1. V was cut back by 2 bases and J by 6 bases, leaving a gap of 9 bases between them. CDR1 and CDR2 are read off the germline V gene (reference sequence) as SGHNT and YYREEE.